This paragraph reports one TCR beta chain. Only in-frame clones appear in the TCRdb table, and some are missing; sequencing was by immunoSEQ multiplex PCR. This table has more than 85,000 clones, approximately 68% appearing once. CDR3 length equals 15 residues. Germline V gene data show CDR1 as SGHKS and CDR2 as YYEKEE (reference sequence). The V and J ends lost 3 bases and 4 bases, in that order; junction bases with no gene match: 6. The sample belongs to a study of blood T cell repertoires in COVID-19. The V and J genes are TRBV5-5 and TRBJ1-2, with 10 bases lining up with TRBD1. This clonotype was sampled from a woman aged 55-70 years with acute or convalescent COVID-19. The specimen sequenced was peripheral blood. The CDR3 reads CASSYPGQGIYGYTF. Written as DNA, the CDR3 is TGTGCCAGCAGCTATCCGGGACAGGGGATCTATGGCTACACCTTC.